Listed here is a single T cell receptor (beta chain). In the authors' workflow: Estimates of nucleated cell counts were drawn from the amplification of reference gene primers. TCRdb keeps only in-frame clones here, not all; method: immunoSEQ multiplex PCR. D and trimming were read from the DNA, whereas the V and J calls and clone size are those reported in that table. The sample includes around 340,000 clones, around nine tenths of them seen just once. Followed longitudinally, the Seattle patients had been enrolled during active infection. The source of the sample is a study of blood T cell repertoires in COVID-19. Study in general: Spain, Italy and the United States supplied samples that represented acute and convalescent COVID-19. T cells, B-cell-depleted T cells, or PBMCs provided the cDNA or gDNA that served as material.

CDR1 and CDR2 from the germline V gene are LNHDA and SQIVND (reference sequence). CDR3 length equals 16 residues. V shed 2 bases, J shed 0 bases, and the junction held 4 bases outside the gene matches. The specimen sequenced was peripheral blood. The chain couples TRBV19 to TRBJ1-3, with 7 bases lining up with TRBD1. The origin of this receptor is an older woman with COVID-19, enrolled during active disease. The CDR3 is CASSIRGTVSGNTIYF. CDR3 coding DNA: TGTGCCAGTAGTATACGCGGGACAGTCTCTGGAAACACCATATATTTT.